This T cell receptor beta chain was sequenced in a study of tumor-infiltrating lymphocytes in oesophageal squamous cell carcinoma. TCRdb fed the PCR reads into MiXCR, producing one record per CDR3 protein. The table includes 16,000 or so distinct CDR3 sequences, roughly 42% detected once. The CDR3 covers 13 residues. Germline lookup yields CDR1 MNHEY and CDR2 SVGEGT. This chain joins TRBV6-2 or TRBV6-3 and TRBJ2-1; 8 bases align to TRBD2. Near its end, the DNA agrees better with TRBJ2-7, so the J call may be wrong. The source is a male donor with esophageal squamous cell carcinoma. The sample consisted of esophageal tumor tissue. The CDR3: CASTRAGEGEQYF. Written as DNA, the CDR3 is TGTGCCAGCACTCGAGCGGGAGAAGGAGAGCAGTACTTC.